The 5 T cell receptor beta chains reported below all come from one sample, sequenced in a study of shared clonotypes between healthy human individuals. The assay was immunoSEQ multiplex PCR, and TCRdb's table has in-frame clones only and misses some. The sample lists approximately 530,000 clones, about 96% occurring once. Sequences were obtained from naive CD4+ T cells sorted from blood. The subset was: CD45RA+ positively selected. The receptors were sampled from a young woman in good health.

The rearrangement uses TRBV5-1 and TRBJ2-1, with D possibly TRBD1 on 7 matching bases. The CDR3 has 15 residues. The V gene lost 3 bases and the J gene lost 9 bases, with 19 bases spanning the gap. CDR1 is SGHRS, CDR2 YFSETQ, per germline. CDR3 in DNA: TGCGCCAGCAGCTCAGCGGAGGGGGCGGCTAGTGAGCAGTTCTTC. Its protein product is CASSSAEGAASEQFF.

This chain uses TRBV28 with TRBJ2-7, with D hard to call. Germline V gene sequence: CDR1 MDHEN, CDR2 SYDVKM. CDR3 length equals 13 residues. V was pared by 4 bases and J by 5 bases, with 12 bases between. In DNA form, the CDR3 reads TGTGCCAGCAGTTCCCCGTCCGGCGACGAGCAGTACTTC. Protein product: CASSSPSGDEQYF.

The J gene is TRBJ2-1, the V gene TRBV5-1; D call uncertain. Trimming took off 7 bases at V and 3 bases at J, with 20 bases between the two ends. The CDR3 runs to 16 residues. From germline, CDR1 is SGHRS and CDR2 YFSETQ. This CDR3 is CASRRMYGVDYNEQFF. The CDR3 DNA follows: TGCGCCAGCCGCCGCATGTATGGGGTGGACTACAATGAGCAGTTCTTC. The full variable domain, in which reference TRBV5-1 and TRBJ2-1 provide the parts outside the CDR3, is KAGVTQTPRYLIKTRGQQVTLSCSPISGHRSVSWYQQTPGQGLQFLFEYFSETQRNKGNFPGRFSGRQFSNSRSEMNVSTLELGDSALYLCASRRMYGVDYNEQFFGPGTRLTVL.

This clone came up once. The chain is built from TRBV5-1 and TRBJ1-4, with 8 bases lining up with TRBD1. The CDR3 loop spans 15 amino acids. V was clipped by 7 bases and J by 4 bases; unmatched bases: 9. Germline lookup yields CDR1 SGHRS and CDR2 YFSETQ. CDR3 residues: CASGAGGYDNEKLFF. CDR3 coding DNA: TGCGCCAGCGGGGCAGGGGGCTATGATAATGAAAAACTGTTTTTT.

The V and J genes are TRBV11-3 and TRBJ2-7; a possible D gene is TRBD2 (5 bases). The CDR3 totals 16 residues. The V gene's germline CDR1 is SGHNT and CDR2 YENEEA. Between the trimmed V and J ends, which lost 1 base and 4 bases, there was a span of 17 bases. The CDR3: CASSLAQAVGGYEQYF. Written as DNA, the CDR3 is TGTGCCAGCAGCTTAGCCCAGGCGGTAGGAGGTTACGAGCAGTACTTC.